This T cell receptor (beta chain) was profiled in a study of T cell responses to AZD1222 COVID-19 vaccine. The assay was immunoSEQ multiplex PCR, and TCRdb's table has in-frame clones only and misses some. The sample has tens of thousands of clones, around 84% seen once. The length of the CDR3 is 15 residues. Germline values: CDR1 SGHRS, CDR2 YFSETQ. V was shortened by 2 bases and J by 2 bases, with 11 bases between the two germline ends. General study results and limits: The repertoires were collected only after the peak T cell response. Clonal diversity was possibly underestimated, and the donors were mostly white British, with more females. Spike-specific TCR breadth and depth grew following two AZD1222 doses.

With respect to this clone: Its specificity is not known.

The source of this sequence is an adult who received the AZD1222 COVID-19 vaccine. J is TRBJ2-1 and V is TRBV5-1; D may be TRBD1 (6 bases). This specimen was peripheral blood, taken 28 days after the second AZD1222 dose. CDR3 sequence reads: CASSLRDIAYNEQFF. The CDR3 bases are TGCGCCAGCAGCTTAAGGGACATAGCCTACAATGAGCAGTTCTTC.